The 27 T cell receptor beta chains listed next were all sequenced from one sample in a study of T cell responses to AZD1222 COVID-19 vaccine. Only in-frame clones appear in the TCRdb table, and some are missing; sequencing was by immunoSEQ multiplex PCR. The data show 50,000 to 85,000 clones, with around 74% seen just once and more than 20% held by the top ten. Sequenced here: peripheral blood, sampled on day 0 of MenACWY control vaccination. The receptors derive from an adult in good health.

Written as DNA, the CDR3 is TGTGCCAGCAGCCGGTCAGGGGGTCAAGAGACCCAGTACTTC. Its protein product is CASSRSGGQETQYF. J is TRBJ2-5 and V is TRBV3-1 (or the pseudogene TRBV3-2); 7 positions agree with TRBD1. Trimming removed 4 bases from V and 2 bases from J; junction bases left unmatched: 4. The CDR3 has 14 amino acids. From germline, CDR1 is LGHDT and CDR2 YNNKEL (reference sequence).

The V and J genes are TRBV19 and TRBJ2-1; 10 bases align to TRBD2. The length of the CDR3 is 15 residues. V lost 5 bases, J lost 8 bases, and 9 bases stayed unmatched. Germline lookup yields CDR1 LNHDA and CDR2 SQIVND (reference sequence). The CDR3 DNA follows: TGTGCCAGTAGTCCGCAGCGGGGGGGCGTCCATGAGCAGTTCTTC. This gives the protein CASSPQRGGVHEQFF.

Points on this clone: The junction departs from the called germline gene at one end, perhaps through a read error. This CDR3 is also generated by other DNA sequences in the sample. The J gene is TRBJ1-1, the V gene TRBV5-1; D ambiguous. Germline V gene lookup returns CDR1 SGHRS and CDR2 YFSETQ. This CDR3 spans 14 amino acids. This chain's CDR3 is CASSLRRMNTEAFF. CDR3 coding DNA: TGCGCCAGCAGCTTAAGGAGAATGAACACTGAAGCTTTCTTC.

J is TRBJ1-1 and V is TRBV5-1, with D unresolved. CDR3 length: 16 amino acids. Germline-derived CDR1 and CDR2 are SGHRS and YFSETQ. V lost 0 bases to trimming and J lost 0 bases, with 12 bases between them. The CDR3 DNA is TGCGCCAGCAGCTTGGGGGTCAAGAGCCTGAACACTGAAGCTTTCTTT. Translated: CASSLGVKSLNTEAFF. Complete variable domain (other parts from reference TRBV5-1 and TRBJ1-1): KAGVTQTPRYLIKTRGQQVTLSCSPISGHRSVSWYQQTPGQGLQFLFEYFSETQRNKGNFPGRFSGRQFSNSRSEMNVSTLELGDSALYLCASSLGVKSLNTEAFFGQGTRLTVV.

This clone showed up just a few times. The genes are TRBV4-3 and TRBJ1-2; TRBD1 might be the D (6 bases). The V gene lost 2 bases and the J gene lost 4 bases, with 17 bases spanning the gap. Germline V gene lookup returns CDR1 LGHNA and CDR2 YSLEER. CDR3 length equals 16 residues. DNA of the CDR3: TGCGCCAGCAGCCAACGATACGGGGGGCGCGTCTATGGCTACACCTTC. Its protein is CASSQRYGGRVYGYTF.

The gene calls are TRBV18 and TRBJ2-2; 8 bases match TRBD1. Trimming took 2 bases from V and 4 from J; bases not matched to a gene: 3. Germline lookup yields CDR1 KGHSH and CDR2 LQKENI. The CDR3 covers 15 residues. DNA for the CDR3: TGTGCCAGCTCACCAGGGACAGGAACCACCGGGGAGCTGTTTTTT. Translating gives CASSPGTGTTGELFF.

The CDR3 nucleotides are TGCGCCAGCAGCCAAGAAAGGACAGGGGGCTATGGCTACACCTTC. Translated: CASSQERTGGYGYTF. This chain joins TRBV4-3 and TRBJ1-2; TRBD1 matches at 10 bases. With V trimmed by 0 bases and J by 4 bases, 2 bases remained unmatched. CDR1 and CDR2 (germline): LGHNA, YSLEER. This CDR3 region has 15 residues.

The V and J genes are TRBV28 and TRBJ2-7; no definite D call. V dropped 3 bases and J dropped 0 bases, with 9 bases sitting between them. Germline values: CDR1 MDHEN, CDR2 SYDVKM. The CDR3 sequence is 14 residues long. The CDR3 sequence is CASSFFSDSYEQYF. DNA for the CDR3: TGTGCCAGCAGTTTCTTCAGCGACTCCTACGAGCAGTACTTC.

The rearrangement joins TRBV18 to TRBJ1-2; weak D call: TRBD1 (6 bases). The V and J ends lost 6 bases and 7 bases respectively, with 15 bases between them. This CDR3 has 13 amino acids. Germline values: CDR1 KGHSH, CDR2 LQKENI. CDR3 DNA sequence: TGTGCCAGCTCTCCCCGGGGGCCTAGTGGCTACACCTTC. Amino acids: CASSPRGPSGYTF.

The chain joins TRBV7-2 to TRBJ2-1; no definite D call. The V gene's germline CDR1 is SGHTA and CDR2 FQGNSA. Trimming removed 2 bases at V and 2 bases at J, with 19 bases between. CDR3 length: 18 amino acids. CDR3 DNA: TGTGCCAGCAGCTTACGGGCAGCGATACGGCAAGCCTACAATGAGCAGTTCTTC. Protein sequence: CASSLRAAIRQAYNEQFF.

The gene calls are TRBV23-1 and TRBJ2-5, with D maybe TRBD1 (5 bases). TRBV23-1 qualifies as an ORF whose function is uncertain. The CDR3 is 16 amino acids. V shed 1 base and J shed 5 bases, with 17 bases lying between them. The CDR3 nucleotides are TGCGCCAGCAGTCAATTGGTAGGGGCATTGAGGGAGACCCAGTACTTC. Translation gives CASSQLVGALRETQYF.

This clone is a singleton in its sample. The rearrangement links TRBV11-3 to TRBJ2-7; D is undetermined. The CDR3 is made up of 13 amino acids. From germline, CDR1 is SGHNT and CDR2 YENEEA. V was shortened by 8 bases and J by 4 bases, with 15 bases between the two germline ends. CDR3 sequence reads: CASYLWGSYEQYF. CDR3 DNA: TGTGCCAGCTACCTCTGGGGTTCGTACGAGCAGTACTTC.

The V gene is TRBV7-2, the J gene TRBJ2-1; the D gene is possibly TRBD1 (6 bases). The CDR3 totals 15 residues. CDR1 and CDR2 from the germline V gene are SGHTA and FQGNSA. With 1 base removed from V and 0 bases from J, the gap between germline ends came to 7 bases. In DNA form, the CDR3 reads TGTGCCAGCAGCTTAGGGACAGCCTCCTACAATGAGCAGTTCTTC. Translating it yields CASSLGTASYNEQFF.

The chain combines TRBV25-1 with TRBJ1-1; D is unclear. The ends were cut back, 6 bases at V and 5 bases at J, with 13 bases in the middle. CDR1 MGHDK and CDR2 SYGVNS come from the germline V gene. The CDR3 is made up of 13 amino acids. The CDR3 DNA reads as TGTGCCAGCAGGCCCCGATTAAGTACTGAAGCTTTCTTT. It translates to CASRPRLSTEAFF.

This sequence joins TRBV5-6 and TRBJ2-2, with 11 bases lining up with TRBD2. V shed 4 bases and J 4 bases; nucleotides not matched to a gene: 9. This CDR3 has 17 amino acids. The germline CDR1 and CDR2 sequences are SGHDT and YYEEEE. The CDR3 is CASSPLSGGDVTGELFF. CDR3 nucleotides: TGTGCCAGCAGCCCTCTTAGCGGGGGGGATGTCACCGGGGAGCTGTTTTTT.

This clone has a handful of counts. J is TRBJ2-1 and V is TRBV19; D may correspond to TRBD1 or TRBD2 (6 bases each). Deletions cut 7 bases from V and 1 base from J, with 14 bases between. The CDR3 extends over 15 amino acids. Germline-derived CDR1 and CDR2 are LNHDA and SQIVND (reference sequence). CDR3 sequence reads: CASTLQGRSYNEQFF. CDR3 nucleotide sequence: TGTGCCAGTACCCTCCAGGGGAGGTCCTACAATGAGCAGTTCTTC.

This chain links TRBV7-8 with TRBJ2-7; D ambiguous. In germline, CDR1 is SGHVS, CDR2 FQNEAQ. The CDR3 runs to 15 residues. V lost 4 bases and J 1 base, leaving 14 bases between the germline ends. CDR3 DNA sequence: TGTGCCAGCAGCTCCCTACGCTGGGGTTCCTACGAGCAGTACTTC. Protein: CASSSLRWGSYEQYF.

The chain carries TRBV7-9 and TRBJ2-1, with 7 bases aligning to TRBD2. The CDR3 is 16 residues long. Germline values: CDR1 SEHNR, CDR2 FQNEAQ (reference sequence). Trimming took 1 base from V and 5 from J; bases not matched to a gene: 8. The CDR3 region is CASSLGSSGWDNEQFF. As DNA, the CDR3 is TGTGCCAGCAGCTTAGGGAGTAGCGGGTGGGACAATGAGCAGTTCTTC.

V is TRBV2 and J is TRBJ1-5; 7 positions match TRBD1. Trimming removed 11 bases from V and 5 bases from J; junction bases left unmatched: 9. The CDR3 length is 13 residues. Germline V gene lookup returns CDR1 SNHLY and CDR2 FYNNEI. In DNA, the CDR3 is TGTGCCTCCTCAGGGGGGGCATATCAGCCCCAGCATTTT. Translating gives CASSGGAYQPQHF.

This sequence joins TRBV28 and TRBJ1-1, with a weak D call TRBD1 (5 bases). The germline V gene has CDR1 MDHEN and CDR2 SYDVKM. Trimming left V 5 bases short and J 5 bases short, with 15 bases between. This CDR3 spans 14 amino acids. The CDR3 spells CASSVGGVRTEAFF. The DNA for the CDR3 is TGTGCCAGCAGTGTGGGGGGAGTGAGGACTGAAGCTTTCTTT.

The V and J genes are TRBV2 and TRBJ1-5, with a tentative D call TRBD1 (6 bases). Per germline, CDR1 SNHLY and CDR2 FYNNEI. The V end was cut by 6 bases, the J end by 3 bases, with 12 bases between. CDR3 size: 14 residues. CDR3 DNA: TGTGCCAGCAGCGGGACACCATTCAATCAGCCCCAGCATTTT. It specifies CASSGTPFNQPQHF.

This chain uses TRBV2 with TRBJ2-2; 7 bases are shared with TRBD2. The CDR3 runs 13 residues. Germline V gene sequence: CDR1 SNHLY, CDR2 FYNNEI. V trimming: 7 bases; J trimming: 3 bases; junction bases outside the gene matches: 2. CDR3 sequence reads: CASMGGYTGELFF. The CDR3 bases are TGTGCCAGCATGGGAGGGTACACCGGGGAGCTGTTTTTT.

This clone has more than one count but fewer than ten. The V gene is TRBV19, the J gene TRBJ1-1; perhaps TRBD1 as D (5 bases). Trimming stripped 4 bases from V and 7 bases from J, with 16 bases between. Germline assignment: CDR1 LNHDA and CDR2 SQIVND (reference sequence). The CDR3 spans 14 residues. CDR3 bases: TGTGCCAGTAGTAACCCAGGGCTAATAATTGAAGCTTTCTTT. The encoded protein is CASSNPGLIIEAFF.

This clone is judged medium-sized. The V call is TRBV6-1, the J call TRBJ2-1, with D perhaps being TRBD1 or TRBD2 (5 bases each). The germline V gene encodes CDR1 MNHNS and CDR2 SASEGT. The germline V and J ends were trimmed by 1 base and 2 bases, with 9 bases remaining between them. The CDR3 consists of 15 residues. CDR3 nucleotides: TGTGCCAGCAGTGAAGACGGGGCCACCTACAATGAGCAGTTCTTC. Protein: CASSEDGATYNEQFF.

The chain combines TRBV3-1 (or the pseudogene TRBV3-2) with TRBJ2-1; no reliable D call. This CDR3 is 13 amino acids long. V lost 0 bases to trimming and J lost 5 bases, with 5 bases between them. The germline CDR1 and CDR2 sequences are LGHDT and YNNKEL (reference sequence). The CDR3 loop reads CASSQDRHNEQFF. CDR3 coding DNA: TGTGCCAGCAGCCAAGATCGGCACAATGAGCAGTTCTTC.

The chain is built from TRBV6-5 and TRBJ2-3; D unresolved. V dropped 2 bases and J dropped 4 bases, with 10 bases sitting between them. The CDR3 spans 14 residues. Germline V CDR1 and CDR2: MNHEY, SVGAGI. The CDR3: CASSYGLSADTQYF. In DNA form, the CDR3 reads TGTGCCAGCAGTTACGGGCTCTCGGCAGATACGCAGTATTTT.

The chain combines TRBV5-8 with TRBJ2-7, with D tentatively TRBD1 (5 bases). The ends were cut back, 3 bases at V and 3 bases at J, with 13 bases in the middle. CDR1 and CDR2 from the germline V gene are SGHTS and YDEGEE. The CDR3 is 14 residues long. CDR3 residues: CASSSRRQGYEQYF. CDR3 nucleotides: TGTGCCAGCAGCTCGAGGCGGCAGGGCTACGAGCAGTACTTC.